The present TCR beta chain was sequenced within a study of cytomegalovirus exposure and HLA in healthy donors. Repertoires were generated with immunoSEQ multiplex PCR, while TCRdb's copy carries only in-frame clones and drops some. The sample includes 200,000 to 250,000 clones, more than 75% of them seen just once. Concerning this clone itself: Its specificity is not known.

Donors came from a validation cohort of 90 to 150 subjects, distinct from the first 666-subject cohort. V lost 4 bases, J lost 5 bases, and 8 bases lay in between. This CDR3 comprises 12 residues. CDR1 and CDR2 (germline): MNHEY, SMNVEV (reference sequence). Findings of the study overall: Reports indicated that the classifier achieved high specificity and sensitivity in diagnosing cytomegalovirus status.

The chain recombines TRBV27 with TRBJ1-1; D is unclear. The TCR comes from a woman aged 18-30 years in good health and CMV-seropositive. The sequenced material came from PBMCs. CDR3 nucleotide sequence: TGTGCCAGCAGTTATGGCGGGACTGAAGCTTTCTTT. This translates into CASSYGGTEAFF.